The 11 T cell receptor beta chains below all came from one sample that was sequenced in a study of T-cell reconstitution after alpha-beta-depleted transplantation in children. Unique molecular identifiers were incorporated during preparation of the TCRbeta library. Each CDR3 protein gets one entry after TCRdb re-called the PCR reads with MiXCR. The sample consists of fewer than 550,000 distinct CDR3 sequences, approximately 10% of them appearing once. Material: PBMCs, mostly from graft donor cells, obtained 180 days after TCRalphabeta/CD19-depleted stem cell transplant. The receptors here all came from a female patient aged 2-9 years who had a stem cell transplant for aplastic anemia, so the T cells may come from the graft donor.

This clonotype was counted only a few times. The chain recombines TRBV6-2 or TRBV6-3 with TRBJ2-5; 7 bases fit TRBD1. Per the germline V gene, CDR1 is MNHEY and CDR2 is SVGEGT. J gave up 2 bases and V 1 base, and 1 base lay outside the gene matches. The length of the CDR3 is 14 residues. CDR3 in DNA: TGTGCCAGCAGTTACTGGGACAGACAAGAGACCCAGTACTTC. Its protein is CASSYWDRQETQYF.

This clonotype has just a few counts. The V and J genes are TRBV20-1 and TRBJ1-2, with 7 bases lining up with TRBD1. Germline CDR1 DFQATT, CDR2 SNEGSKA (reference sequence). The J segment lost 3 bases and the V segment lost 5 bases, leaving 15 bases of the junction unmatched. The CDR3 covers 16 residues. CDR3 in amino acids: CSARLNRDSRHYGYTF. In nucleotides, the CDR3 is TGCAGTGCTCGCCTCAACCGGGACAGTAGACACTATGGCTACACCTTC.

This clonotype was seen a few times. CDR3 coding DNA: TGTGCCAGCAGAAACGGGGGGTGGACTGAAGCTTTCTTT. Translated: CASRNGGWTEAFF. The rearrangement uses TRBV28 and TRBJ1-1; possible D gene TRBD1, 5 bases. From germline, CDR1 is MDHEN and CDR2 SYDVKM. This CDR3 contains 13 residues. V lost 6 bases to trimming and J lost 5 bases, with 13 bases between them.

This clonotype came up a few times. The chain joins TRBV28 to TRBJ2-4; D remains unclear. V shed 4 bases and J shed 13 bases, with 14 bases lying between them. Germline-derived CDR1 and CDR2 are MDHEN and SYDVKM. There are 12 residues in the CDR3. The CDR3 coding sequence is TGTGCCAGCAGTTCCGACATTAGGCCACAGTACTTC. Encoded protein: CASSSDIRPQYF.

The chain links TRBV6-2 or TRBV6-3 to TRBJ2-6, with 8 bases identical to TRBD1. The germline gives CDR1 MNHEY, CDR2 SVGEGT. With 6 bases clipped from V and 0 bases from J, the junction kept 7 bases outside the gene matches. This CDR3 has 17 amino acids. The CDR3 DNA reads as TGTGCCAGCAGGACCGGGACAGGAGTCTCTGGGGCCAACGTCCTGACTTTC. This gives the protein CASRTGTGVSGANVLTF.

This clonotype was observed a few times. Here the CDR3 DNA reads TGTGCCAGTAGTATGCCTCGGGACAGGTCTAACTATGGCTACACCTTC. It codes for CASSMPRDRSNYGYTF. V gene TRBV19 combines with J gene TRBJ1-2, with 8 nucleotides matching TRBD1. CDR1 and CDR2 (germline): LNHDA, SQIVND (reference sequence). CDR3 length equals 16 residues. V trimming: 3 bases; J trimming: 0 bases; junction bases outside the gene matches: 6.

Only a few counts were recorded for this clonotype. The gene calls are TRBV21-1 and TRBJ2-4; TRBD2 is the table's D call and was not checked against the DNA. TRBV21-1 is an annotated pseudogene. CDR3 length: 15 residues. The CDR3 nucleotides are TGTGCCAGCAGCAATCTTGGCGGGGAGTGGTACATTCAGTACTTC. It encodes CASSNLGGEWYIQYF.

The chain couples TRBV28 to TRBJ2-1; 8 positions match TRBD2. The CDR3 loop spans 18 amino acids. In germline, CDR1 is MDHEN, CDR2 SYDVKM. With 5 bases clipped from V and 5 bases from J, the junction kept 17 bases outside the gene matches. CDR3 amino acids: CASSPPGLGIQKNNEQFF. The CDR3 bases are TGTGCCAGCAGTCCCCCGGGACTAGGGATCCAAAAGAACAATGAGCAGTTCTTC.

This clonotype was seen at least ten times. The chain carries TRBV12-3 or TRBV12-4 and TRBJ1-5, with 11 bases identical to TRBD1. The ends lost 5 bases at V and 3 bases at J; junction bases unmatched: 6. This CDR3 is built from 16 residues. The CDR3 DNA reads TGTGCCAGCAGTCCCTGGACAGGGGGCATCAATCAGCCCCAGCATTTT. Translation gives CASSPWTGGINQPQHF.

The chain has TRBV28 and TRBJ2-2, with D possibly matching TRBD2 (6 bases). V lost 10 bases and J lost 2, with 14 bases in between. CDR1 and CDR2 from the germline V gene are MDHEN and SYDVKM. There are 14 residues in the CDR3. The CDR3 DNA follows: TGTGCCACCTGGGCTAGCGTAAACACCGGGGAGCTGTTTTTT. Protein sequence: CATWASVNTGELFF.

The gene calls are TRBV6-4 and TRBJ2-2, with D tentatively TRBD1 (7 bases). The length of the CDR3 is 16 residues. V was cut by 4 bases and J by 0 bases, with 12 bases left in between. The V gene's germline CDR1 is MRHNA and CDR2 SNTAGT. Here the CDR3 DNA reads TGTGCCAGCAGTGGCCAGGGGGGAGCGAACACCGGGGAGCTGTTTTTT. This codes for CASSGQGGANTGELFF.